This TCR beta chain was sequenced in a study of glioma-infiltrating T cells after dendritic cell vaccination. For the study at large: Glioblastoma patients came from Phase I and II dendritic cell vaccination trials. Patients received autologous tumor lysate-pulsed dendritic cell vaccination between about 2003 and 2013. Patients received three intradermal dendritic cell vaccine injections at biweekly intervals.

The PCR used 60 V beta and 13 J beta primers. TCRdb keeps only in-frame clones here, not all; method: immunoSEQ multiplex PCR. The data hold roughly 83,000 clones, with more than 75% observed a single time. A single count supports this clone. This CDR3 is 15 amino acids long. In germline, CDR1 is SGDLS, CDR2 YYNGEE. The trim removed 2 bases at V and 5 bases at J, leaving 8 bases unmatched. This chain links TRBV9 with TRBJ2-5, with 8 positions matching TRBD1. This material consisted of blood, taken before dendritic cell vaccination. The TCR sequence derives from a human donor with glioblastoma. CDR3 amino acids: CASSVGDRTGETQYF. The DNA of the CDR3 is TGTGCCAGCAGCGTCGGGGACAGGACTGGTGAGACCCAGTACTTC.